This section outlines one TCR beta chain sequence together with its context. This clonotype occurred many times. There is no known antigen for this receptor. No base quality values were provided; no much bigger clone lies one nucleotide off. These reads were obtained on an Illumina NovaSeq 6000. Using 5'RACE with constant-segment primers, TCRalpha and TCRbeta cDNA libraries were constructed, with sample barcodes and unique molecular identifiers added in the process. RNA was extracted from every sample with Trizol reagent. The libraries were amplified in two PCR steps, and the second step added a second sample barcode and Illumina TruSeq adapters. Sequencing of libraries was performed on an Illumina NovaSeq with 2 x 150 bp paired-end reads. The original methods were these. The reads were demultiplexed and collapsed into UMI-guided consensus sequences using migec v1.2.7. Using mixcr v2.1.11, UMI consensuses were aligned to TRA and TRB V and J templates and then assembled into clonotypes. A clonotype was counted as expanded or contracted only when both edgeR and NoisET called the clonotype significant, with the noise models trained on biological replicates. edgeR calls used a false discovery rate-adjusted p below 0.01 and a log2 fold-change threshold of 1. As an exploratory analysis of dynamics, max-normalized trajectories of the 1000 most abundant clonotypes were examined by PCA with hierarchical clustering. The CD4 or CD8 phenotype of responding clones was assigned using the separately sequenced CD4+ and CD8+ repertoires. TCRdb took the public reads, trimmed them with fastp at Q25, ran MiXCR for clone calling and kept in-frame beta chains. Rows merge per CDR3 protein into single entries with the most common DNA and genes. TCRdb assigned the V and J calls; the authors' analysis was not used. Recorded for this sample are about 16,000 distinct CDR3 sequences; around 25% of them occurred a single time. The top ten constitute 60% of the sample.

PBMCs were isolated by Ficoll-Paque density gradient centrifugation. This record belongs to a study of T-cell memory formation after mild COVID-19 (dated by TCRdb to the early 2020s). Turning to the overall study: Most TCR sequence clusters were specific to one of the two donors. In a couple of donors, T-cell clones that expanded and contracted after mild COVID-19 were tracked by sequencing TCRalpha and TCRbeta repertoires over time. Two young, previously healthy adult volunteers, one female and one male, were included in the cohort.

Results and caveats for the whole study, not just this receptor: Balanced CD4/CD8 phenotypes were observed for clones contracting from day 15 to 85, whereas a bias towards CD4+ was observed for a second wave of clones expanding from day 15 to 37. The study covered only a couple of mild cases, and larger cohorts including severe cases with pre-infection samples were considered necessary. Whether the second-wave clones peaking on day 37 were SARS-CoV-2 specific was not confirmed. Contracting CD4+ clones turned up mainly in the CM and EM memory subsets, whereas EMRA was where CD8+ clones were enriched. The detection of some responding clones in pre-infection memory suggests that pre-existing cross-reactive memory T cells joined the SARS-CoV-2 response.

Compared with germline, V lacks 5 bases and J lacks 4 bases; bases without a gene match: 12. Including the terminal cysteine and phenylalanine, the CDR3 comprises 17 residues. Just CDR3 DNA is preserved here, 51 bases in frame from base 1. Based on the germline V gene, the CDR1 and CDR2 sequences are MNHEY and SVGAGI. The clonotype was recovered from a man in his late teens or twenties who had mild COVID-19 (a few samples of this study predate the infection). The sample titles of this study are shuffled in the database, so cell type and time point are left out; the donor was told from shared clones. Material for sequencing was PBMCs or a T cell subset sorted from them (not recorded which). The chain links TRBV6-5 with TRBJ2-3; TRBD1 agrees with 10 junctional bases. The CDR3 sequence is CASSPQLTGGSPDTQYF. The DNA sequence is as follows: TGTGCCAGCAGTCCCCAGTTGACAGGGGGCAGTCCAGATACGCAGTATTTT.